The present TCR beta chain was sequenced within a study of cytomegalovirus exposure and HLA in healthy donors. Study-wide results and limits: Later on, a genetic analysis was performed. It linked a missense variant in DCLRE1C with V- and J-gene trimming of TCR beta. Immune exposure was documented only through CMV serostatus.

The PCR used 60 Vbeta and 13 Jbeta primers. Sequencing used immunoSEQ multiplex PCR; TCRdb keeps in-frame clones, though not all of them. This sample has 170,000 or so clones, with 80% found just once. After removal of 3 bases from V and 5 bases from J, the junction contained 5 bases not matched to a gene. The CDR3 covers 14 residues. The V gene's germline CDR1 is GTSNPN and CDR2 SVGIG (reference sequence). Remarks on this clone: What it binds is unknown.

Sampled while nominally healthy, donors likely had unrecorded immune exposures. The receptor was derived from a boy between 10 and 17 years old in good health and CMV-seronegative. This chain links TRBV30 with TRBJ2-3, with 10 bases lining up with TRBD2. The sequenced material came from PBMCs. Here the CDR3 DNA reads TGTGCCTGGAGCCCAAGCGGGGGGGGAGATACGCAGTATTTT. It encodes CAWSPSGGGDTQYF.